The following is a TCR beta chain sequence with its context. What it recognizes is unknown. This specimen comes from a study of glioma-infiltrating T cells. Study-level points and caveats: Very few CDR3 sequences were shared between tissue and blood.

Looked up from germline, CDR1 is MDHEN and CDR2 is SYDVKM. The CDR3 has 15 amino acids. J lost 4 bases, V lost 3 bases, and 7 bases had no gene match. Amplification of TCR alpha and beta CDR3 regions from RNA used iRepertoire nested multiplex PCR. One entry per CDR3 protein results from TCRdb running MiXCR on the multiplex PCR reads. The sample lists some 160,000 distinct CDR3 sequences; around 40% were seen once. This clonotype originated in a human donor with low-grade glioma or glioblastoma, undergoing nonglioma brain surgery, or in good health (not recorded which). The V and J genes are TRBV28 and TRBJ2-5, with 8 bases matching TRBD1. What was sequenced was glioma tissue, nonneoplastic brain tissue, or PBMCs (not recorded which). DNA for the CDR3: TGTGCCAGCAGTTTGATGACAGGGGCTGCAGAGACCCAGTACTTC. This translates into CASSLMTGAAETQYF.